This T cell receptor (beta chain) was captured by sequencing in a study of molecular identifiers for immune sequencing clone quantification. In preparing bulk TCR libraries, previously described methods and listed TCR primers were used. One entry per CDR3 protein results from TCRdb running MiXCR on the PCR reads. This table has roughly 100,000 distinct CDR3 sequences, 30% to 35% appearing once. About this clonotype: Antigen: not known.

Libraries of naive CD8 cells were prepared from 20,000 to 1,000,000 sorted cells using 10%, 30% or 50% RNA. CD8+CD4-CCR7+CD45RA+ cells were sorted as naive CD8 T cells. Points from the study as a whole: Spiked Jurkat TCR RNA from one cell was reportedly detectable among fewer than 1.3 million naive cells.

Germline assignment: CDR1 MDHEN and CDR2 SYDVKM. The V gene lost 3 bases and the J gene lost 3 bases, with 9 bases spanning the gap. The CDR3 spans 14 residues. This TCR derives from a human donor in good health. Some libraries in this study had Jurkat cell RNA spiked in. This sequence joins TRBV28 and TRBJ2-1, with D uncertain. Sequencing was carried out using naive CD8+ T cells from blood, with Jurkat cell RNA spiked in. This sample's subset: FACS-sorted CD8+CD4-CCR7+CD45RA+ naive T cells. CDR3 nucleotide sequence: TGTGCCAGCAGTTTGTACCGAAACTACAATGAGCAGTTCTTC. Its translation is CASSLYRNYNEQFF.